The clone carrying this T cell receptor (beta chain) was seen repeatedly, ten times or more. Antigen: not known. V lost 2 bases and J lost 7, with 17 bases in between. The length of the CDR3 is 15 residues. A single record per CDR3 protein comes from TCRdb applying MiXCR to the RT-PCR reads. Of around 580,000 distinct CDR3 sequences in the sample, 12% to 15% are singletons; the top ten hold 11%. The data originate from a study of response to subunit inactivated influenza vaccine. The study, taken as a whole, reports: The authors suggested that every seasonal influenza vaccination recruits few new T cells.

Sequenced here: PBMCs from blood, sampled 11 to 12 days after vaccination. The chain couples TRBV12-3 or TRBV12-4 to TRBJ2-5; D may be TRBD2 (6 bases). The source is a man aged 50 to 60 who received an inactivated influenza vaccine. This chain's CDR3 is CASSLRAGPRGTQYF. The CDR3 DNA sequence: TGTGCCAGCAGTTTAAGGGCGGGACCAAGGGGGACCCAGTACTTC.